This TCR beta chain was sequenced in a study of shared clonotypes between healthy human individuals (TCRdb year 2020). Looking at the study overall: Two women and three men aged 18 to 49 years were included in the cohort. Per donor, leukapheresis produced somewhere between about 0.94 and 9 billion PBMCs. To increase sequencing depth and limit assay-specific biases, different laboratories used diverse techniques to prepare libraries and sequence TCR repertoires. Blood TCR repertoires of a handful of healthy adults were deeply sequenced to estimate repertoire size and the extent of clonotype sharing between individuals. Study-wide findings and limitations: Sampling was restricted to blood, and TCR repertoires in tissues likely differ from the TCR repertoires found in blood. Pairwise subsampling led to the expectation that sequencing depth would affect the degree of clonotype sharing among donors. Because the study included only a small number of donors, the genetic and exposure-history diversity represented was limited.

Using the deep immunoSEQ assay, TCR CDR3 regions were amplified from genomic DNA by multiplex PCR. Extracted genomic DNA from each cell subset was distributed evenly across all wells of several immunoSEQ 96-well plates, and each plate was treated as a replicate. Each replicate PCR for unsorted PBMC received about 0.3 ug genomic DNA, equal to 25,000 to 30,000 T cell genomes. Unsorted PBMC genomic DNA was sequenced across ten immunoSEQ deep assay plates. Purified libraries were quantified with a Qubit 3.0 fluorometer, sized on a Bioanalyzer 2100, and re-quantified with the KAPA Library Quantification kit. Each immunoSEQ 96-well plate was sequenced on its own single-read 150-cycle Illumina NextSeq 550 flow cell. Per the source publication's procedure: Because the immunoSEQ output included only junctional sequences and no quality scores, the filtering could not be the same as the filtering used for full-length reads. Sequences were annotated with PyIR, a Python wrapper for IgBLAST v1.9, and V/J genes and CDR3 were assigned using IMGT germline references. Any read was removed if the V/J assignment was weak (E-value above 1e-6), the CDR3 was missing, or the read contained stop codons, out-of-frame junctions, or ambiguous translated residues. V3J clonotypes were defined by identical inferred V gene, J gene, and CDR3 amino acid sequence. The percentage overlap between two repertoires was calculated by dividing the number of shared unique clonotypes by the size of the smaller repertoire. Three approaches were used to assess repertoire richness: RTK rarefaction, the Chao1 estimator, and Recon v2.1 estimates of unobserved clonotypes. TCRdb holds this immuneACCESS table with in-frame rearrangements only. Some clones are missing; in checked studies, unresolved V genes explain under half, and the rest has no known cause. That table furnishes V, J and clone size, whereas the DNA furnished D and trimming. Recorded for this sample are some 450,000 clones; 70% to 80% of them occurred a single time. The ten largest make up about 12% of the sample.

Healthy HIV-negative adults with no recently reported acute infections or vaccinations were included as donors. All donors were Caucasian adults living in Nashville, Tennessee, USA. For unsorted samples, around 90 million PBMCs were counted, and genomic DNA was extracted using the QIAamp DNA Blood Mini kit. Blood was collected by leukapheresis, and PBMCs were isolated by Ficoll-Histopaque density gradient centrifugation and then cryopreserved in liquid nitrogen vapor phase. Worth noting for this clone: It lacks a known antigen. Since a much larger clone is just one base distant, this may be a read error.

The germline V gene provides CDR1 SGHNT and CDR2 YENEEA. From cysteine to phenylalanine, the CDR3 is 17 amino acids long. Of all the DNA, just the CDR3 is kept, 51 bases in frame from base 1. This TCR was recovered from a woman aged 40-49 years in good health. Some clones in this sample may be carry-over from other donors' samples. What was sequenced was PBMCs. The V and J genes are TRBV11-3 and TRBJ1-2; the D segment cannot be called with confidence. CDR3 protein: CVSSHLPPPSSGYGYTF. The DNA sequence is as follows: TGTGTCAGCAGCCATTTACCCCCTCCCTCTTCAGGCTATGGCTACACCTTC.